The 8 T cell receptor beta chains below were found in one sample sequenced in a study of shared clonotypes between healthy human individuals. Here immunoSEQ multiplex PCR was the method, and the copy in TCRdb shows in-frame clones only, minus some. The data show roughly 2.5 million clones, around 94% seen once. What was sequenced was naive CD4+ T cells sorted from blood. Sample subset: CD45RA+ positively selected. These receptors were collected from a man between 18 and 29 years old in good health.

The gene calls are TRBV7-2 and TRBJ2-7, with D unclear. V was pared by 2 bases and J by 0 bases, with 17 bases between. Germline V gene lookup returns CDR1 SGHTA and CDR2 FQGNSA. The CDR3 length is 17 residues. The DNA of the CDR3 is TGTGCCAGCAGCTTATGGCCGGCGGAAAGGAGCTCCTACGAGCAGTACTTC. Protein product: CASSLWPAERSSYEQYF.

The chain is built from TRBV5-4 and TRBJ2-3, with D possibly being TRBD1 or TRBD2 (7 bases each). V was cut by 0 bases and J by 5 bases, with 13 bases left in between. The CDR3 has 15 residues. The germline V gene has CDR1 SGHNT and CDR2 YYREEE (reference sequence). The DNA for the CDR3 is TGTGCCAGCAGCTTGGTGTCCAGGGGGGGAGATACGCAGTATTTT. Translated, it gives CASSLVSRGGDTQYF.

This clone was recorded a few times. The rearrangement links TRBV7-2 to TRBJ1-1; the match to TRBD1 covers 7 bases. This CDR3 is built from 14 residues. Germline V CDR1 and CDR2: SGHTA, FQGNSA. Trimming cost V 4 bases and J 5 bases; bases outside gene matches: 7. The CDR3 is CASSWGQWLTEAFF. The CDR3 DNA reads TGTGCCAGCAGCTGGGGACAGTGGTTAACTGAAGCTTTCTTT.

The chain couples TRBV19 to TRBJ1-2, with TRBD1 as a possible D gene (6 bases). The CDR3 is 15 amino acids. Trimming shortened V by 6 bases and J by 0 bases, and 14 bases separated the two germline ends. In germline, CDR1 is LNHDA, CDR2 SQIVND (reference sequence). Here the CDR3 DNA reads TGTGCCAGTAGCCCGCCAGGGGCTCCTAACTATGGCTACACCTTC. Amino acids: CASSPPGAPNYGYTF.

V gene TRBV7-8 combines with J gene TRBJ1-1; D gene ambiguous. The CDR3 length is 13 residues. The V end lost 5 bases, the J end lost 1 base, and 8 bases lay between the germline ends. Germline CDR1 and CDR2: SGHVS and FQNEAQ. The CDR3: CASSASGNTEAFF. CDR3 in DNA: TGTGCCAGCAGCGCCTCAGGGAACACTGAAGCTTTCTTT.

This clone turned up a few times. The CDR3, as DNA: TGTGCCAGCAGTTTGTGGGGGGGAAATGTCACTGAAGCTTTCTTT. Its protein is CASSLWGGNVTEAFF. The genes are TRBV28 and TRBJ1-1, with a tentative D call TRBD1 (5 bases). Per germline, CDR1 MDHEN and CDR2 SYDVKM. This CDR3 has 15 residues. V lost 3 bases and J 4 bases, leaving 15 bases between the germline ends.

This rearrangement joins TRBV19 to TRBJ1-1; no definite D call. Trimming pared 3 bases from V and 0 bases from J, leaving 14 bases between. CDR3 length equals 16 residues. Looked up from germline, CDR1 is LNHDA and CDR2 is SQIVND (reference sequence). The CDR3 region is CASSMGRPILNTEAFF. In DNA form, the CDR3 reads TGTGCCAGTAGTATGGGCAGACCCATTCTGAACACTGAAGCTTTCTTT.

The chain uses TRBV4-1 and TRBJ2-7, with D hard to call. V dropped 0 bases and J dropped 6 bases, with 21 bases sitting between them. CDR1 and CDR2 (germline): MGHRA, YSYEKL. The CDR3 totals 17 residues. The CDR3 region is CASSQEEGFPGGSEQYF. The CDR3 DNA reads TGCGCCAGCAGCCAAGAGGAAGGCTTCCCGGGCGGTTCCGAGCAGTACTTC.